This T cell receptor (beta chain) was profiled in a study of beta chain features in type 1 diabetes (dated by TCRdb to the late 2010s). Study-wide context: Mean age, gender distribution, total cell number and subset yield were not different between patients and healthy donors. The study compared the TCRB repertoires of sorted circulating CD4+ T cell subsets in recently diagnosed type 1 diabetes patients with those in matched healthy donors. Regulatory and stem cell-like memory subsets were isolated from only 8 patients and roughly 8 healthy donors, whereas naive and central memory subsets came from all 30 or so donors. A total of about 100 million sorted cells were examined across all samples, and RNA yield correlated strongly with the number of cells per subset. On the study overall, not on this receptor specifically: Naive, central memory and regulatory TCRB repertoires appeared to be more alike among patients than among healthy donors. Because cDNA rather than genomic DNA was sequenced, highly expressing activated cells could have been over-represented, although no difference in activation and CD3 levels was found between groups. PCR may preferentially amplify shorter templates, but because patient and control samples were amplified and corrected together, any resulting skew would affect both groups equally. Because small numbers of individuals were included in the HLA sub-analyses, any influence of HLA type on TCRB rearrangement was left unresolved. Type 1 diabetes patients showed a moderate but significant shortening of TCRB CDR3 length in all four CD4+ subsets. At VDJ recombination sites, patients with type 1 diabetes made fewer insertions and deleted more nucleotides, a pattern implying thymic rearrangement abnormalities.

The entire amount of isolated RNA was reverse transcribed using the High Capacity cDNA Reverse Transcription Kit, so the sequenced TCRB transcripts were expressed ones. Deep immunoSEQ sequencing was performed on naive, central memory and regulatory T cell samples, with an average of roughly 3.6 million total reads per sample. Sorted cells were lysed in RLT buffer, and RNA was extracted using DNase-treated RNeasy Micro or Mini kits according to cell number. To prevent cross-contamination, every cell subset was processed on its own, while patient and healthy donor samples were processed together. The immunoSEQ multiplex PCR was used to amplify TCRB sequences from cDNA, generating 87-bp fragments that spanned the CDR3 region. The amplicons were sequenced using the Illumina HiSeq platform. On the study's bioinformatics: PCR bias was corrected computationally using synthetic template baselines, and reads within Hamming distance 2 were collapsed, with unmergeable singletons discarded. Reads were aligned against IMGT to assign V, D and J genes, CDR3 length and insertions or deletions at six rearrangement sites. Within each subset, clonotype counts were normalized to sorted cell number, after which true diversity and Gini coefficients were computed with the tcR R package. Repertoire sharing was quantified using the overlap coefficient calculated on TCRB nucleotide sequences. As a proxy for the pre-selection repertoire, out-of-frame TCRB sequences from naive cells were analyzed. TCRdb limited this immuneACCESS table to in-frame rearrangements with V and J called. A share of clones is missing; checked studies link under half to unresolved V genes, and the rest is unexplained. Clonal size and the V and J genes are those of that table, whereas D and trimming came from the DNA. This sample has 360,000 or so clones in its table, and roughly a fifth of those were observed once. The ten biggest clones cover around 0.04% of the sample.

Each donor gave one peripheral blood draw, approximately 0.11 L on average, collected into heparinised tubes. A BD FACSAria II and a panel including CD45RO, CCR7, CD25, CD127, CD95 and CD27 were used to sort naive, central memory, regulatory and stem cell-like memory CD4+ T cells. All sorted populations exceeded 98% purity. PBMCs were isolated immediately by Lymphoprep density gradient centrifugation and stained directly without culture. So that batch effects would be minimized, each experiment stained and sorted samples in pairs, pairing one healthy donor with one patient. The CDR3 numbers 14 residues from cysteine through phenylalanine. The kept DNA is CDR3 alone, 42 bases in frame from the first base. According to the germline V gene, CDR1 reads MGHDK and CDR2 reads SYGVNS. Germline trimming amounts to 3 bases on V and 1 base on J, with 2 as the count of junction bases outside the gene matches.

This clone was seen more than once but under ten times. No cognate antigen has been identified for it. The input lacks base qualities; no much larger clone sits a single base away. This receptor chain uses TRBV25-1 and TRBJ1-1, and 7 junctional nucleotides match TRBD1. The receptor's source is a woman aged 18-29 years in good health. The sequencing sample was made of naive CD4+ T cells from blood. In the paper's terms, the cell subset or site label means: true naive CD4+ T cells. The CDR3 loop reads CASSEGQPNTEAFF. The nucleotide sequence reads TGTGCCAGCAGTGAGGGACAGCCGAACACTGAAGCTTTCTTT.